The source of this TCR beta chain is a study of Ad26.COV2.S vaccination and SARS-CoV-2 variants. Background on the study: Trial arm assignment for the donor was COV1001 Ad26.COV2.S. Intramuscular Ad26.COV2.S doses were given once or twice, 56 days apart. General study findings and limits: TCR breadth and depth analyses may have underestimated total T cell responses. Vaccine and placebo groups showed comparable non-spike TCR breadth.

Treatment here: 15 to 20 received Ad26.COV2.S at low or high dose, single or two shots; 5 received placebo; per-sample allocation not given. Day 63 after the first injection of vaccine or placebo was the sampling time. The CDR3 runs to 16 residues. Germline loops: CDR1 SGHTA, CDR2 FQGNSA. V was shortened by 5 bases and J by 6 bases, with 21 bases between the two germline ends. Measured with immunoSEQ multiplex PCR; TCRdb has only the in-frame clones, and not every one. This sample has hundreds of thousands of clones, with less than 90% found just once. About this clone: Its antigen is not known.

The sequencing used peripheral blood, collected in a trial of Ad26.COV2.S vaccine versus placebo. This TCR was sampled from a person aged 18-65 years who received the Ad26.COV2.S COVID-19 vaccine or a placebo. The gene calls are TRBV7-2 and TRBJ2-3, with D perhaps matching TRBD2 (5 bases). This CDR3 reads CASSPYWRLGSDTQYF. The CDR3 DNA is TGTGCCAGCAGCCCCTACTGGCGGCTAGGGAGTGATACGCAGTATTTT. The whole variable domain, remainder taken from reference TRBV7-2 and TRBJ2-3, is GAGVSQSPSNKVTEKGKDVELRCDPISGHTALYWYRQSLGQGLEFLIYFQGNSAPDKSGLPSDRFSAERTGGSVSTLTIQRTQQEDSAVYLCASSPYWRLGSDTQYFGPGTRLTVL.